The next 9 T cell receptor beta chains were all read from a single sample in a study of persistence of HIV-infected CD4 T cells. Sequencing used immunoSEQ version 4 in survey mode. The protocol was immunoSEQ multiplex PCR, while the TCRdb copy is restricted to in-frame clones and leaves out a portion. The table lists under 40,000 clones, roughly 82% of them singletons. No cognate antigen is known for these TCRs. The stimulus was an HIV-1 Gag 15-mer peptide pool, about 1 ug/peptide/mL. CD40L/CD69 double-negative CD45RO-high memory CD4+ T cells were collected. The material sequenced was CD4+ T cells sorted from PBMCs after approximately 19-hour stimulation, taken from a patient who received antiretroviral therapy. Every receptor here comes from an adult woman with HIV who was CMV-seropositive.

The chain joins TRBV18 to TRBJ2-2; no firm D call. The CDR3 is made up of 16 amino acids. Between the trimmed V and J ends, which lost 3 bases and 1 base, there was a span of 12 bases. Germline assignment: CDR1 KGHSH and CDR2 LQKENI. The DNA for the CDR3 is TGTGCCAGCTCACCTCAAGGGATGATGAACACCGGGGAGCTGTTTTTT. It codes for CASSPQGMMNTGELFF.

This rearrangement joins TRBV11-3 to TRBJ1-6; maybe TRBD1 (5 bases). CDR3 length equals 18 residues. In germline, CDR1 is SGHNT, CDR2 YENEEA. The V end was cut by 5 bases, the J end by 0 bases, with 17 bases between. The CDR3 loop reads CASSVGGFGSSYNSPLHF. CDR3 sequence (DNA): TGTGCCAGCAGCGTCGGGGGGTTCGGATCCTCCTATAATTCACCCCTCCACTTT.

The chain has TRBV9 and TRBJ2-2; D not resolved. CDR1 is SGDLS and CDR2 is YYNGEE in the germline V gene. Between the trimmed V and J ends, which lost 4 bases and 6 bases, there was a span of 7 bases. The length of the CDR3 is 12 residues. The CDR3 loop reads CASSLRAGELFF. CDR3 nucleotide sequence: TGTGCCAGCAGCCTAAGGGCCGGGGAGCTGTTTTTT.

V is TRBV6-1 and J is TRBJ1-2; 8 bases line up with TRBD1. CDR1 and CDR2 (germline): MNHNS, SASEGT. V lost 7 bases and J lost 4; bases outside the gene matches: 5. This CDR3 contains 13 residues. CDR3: CASTGTGAYGYTF. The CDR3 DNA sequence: TGTGCCAGCACCGGGACAGGAGCCTATGGCTACACCTTC.

Here the CDR3 reads CASSLERGINYNEQFF. CDR3 coding DNA: TGTGCCAGCAGCTTGGAAAGGGGGATTAACTACAATGAGCAGTTCTTC. The chain links TRBV5-5 to TRBJ2-1; TRBD1 might be the D (6 bases). Trimming removed 0 bases at V and 3 bases at J, with 13 bases between. This CDR3 is 16 amino acids long. CDR1 is SGHKS, CDR2 YYEKEE, per germline (reference sequence).

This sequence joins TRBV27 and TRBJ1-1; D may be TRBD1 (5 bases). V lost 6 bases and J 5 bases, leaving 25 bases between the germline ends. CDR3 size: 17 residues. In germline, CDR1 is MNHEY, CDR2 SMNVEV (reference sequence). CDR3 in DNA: TGTGCCAGCAGACCCATGGCCCTCTGGTCAGGGAGAACTGAAGCTTTCTTT. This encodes CASRPMALWSGRTEAFF.

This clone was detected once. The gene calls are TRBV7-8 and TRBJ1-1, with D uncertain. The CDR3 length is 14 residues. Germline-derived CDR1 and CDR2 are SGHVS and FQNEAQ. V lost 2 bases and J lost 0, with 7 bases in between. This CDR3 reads CASSLRQVNTEAFF. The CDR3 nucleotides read TGTGCCAGCAGCTTAAGACAAGTGAACACTGAAGCTTTCTTT.

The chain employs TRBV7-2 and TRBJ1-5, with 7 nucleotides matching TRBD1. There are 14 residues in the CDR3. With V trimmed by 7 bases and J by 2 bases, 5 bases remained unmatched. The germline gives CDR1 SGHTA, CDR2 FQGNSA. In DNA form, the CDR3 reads TGTGCCAGCAACGAAGGGACAGGCAATCAGCCCCAGCATTTT. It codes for CASNEGTGNQPQHF.

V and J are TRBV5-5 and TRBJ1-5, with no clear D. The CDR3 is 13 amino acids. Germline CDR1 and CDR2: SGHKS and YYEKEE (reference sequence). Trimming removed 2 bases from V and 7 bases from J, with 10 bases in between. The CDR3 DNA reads TGTGCCAGCAGCTTATTCCCTGGGCAGCCCCAGCATTTT. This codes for CASSLFPGQPQHF.